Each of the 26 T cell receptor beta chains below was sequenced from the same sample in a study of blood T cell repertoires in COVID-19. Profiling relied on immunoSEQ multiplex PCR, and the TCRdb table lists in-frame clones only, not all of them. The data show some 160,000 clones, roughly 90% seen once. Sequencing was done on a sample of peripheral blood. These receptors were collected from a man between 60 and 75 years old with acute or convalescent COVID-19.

This chain's CDR3 is CSVEDNSGNTIYF. CDR3 nucleotide sequence: TGCAGCGTTGAAGACAACTCTGGAAACACCATATATTTT. The chain uses TRBV29-1 and TRBJ1-3; D remains ambiguous. Trimming shortened V by 0 bases and J by 0 bases, and 3 bases separated the two germline ends. The length of the CDR3 is 13 residues. Germline V CDR1 and CDR2: SQVTM, ANQGSEA. The full variable domain, rest sourced from reference TRBV29-1 and TRBJ1-3, is SAVISQKPSRDICQRGTSLTIQCQVDSQVTMMFWYRQQPGQSLTLIATANQGSEATYESGFVIDKFPISRPNLTFSTLTVSNMSPEDSSIYLCSVEDNSGNTIYFGEGSWLTVV.

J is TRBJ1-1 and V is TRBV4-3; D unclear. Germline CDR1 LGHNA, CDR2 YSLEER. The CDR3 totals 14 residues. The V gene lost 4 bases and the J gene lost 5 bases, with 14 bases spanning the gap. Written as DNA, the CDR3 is TGCGCCAGCAGCCTACAACGAACCACGACTGAAGCTTTCTTT. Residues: CASSLQRTTTEAFF.

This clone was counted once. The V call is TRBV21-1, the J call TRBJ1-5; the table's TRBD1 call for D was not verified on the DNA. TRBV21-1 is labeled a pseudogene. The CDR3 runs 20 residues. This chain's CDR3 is CASSNGLGTQGGVPPSPQHF. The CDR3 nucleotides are TGTGCCAGCAGCAACGGGCTGGGCACTCAGGGGGGCGTCCCCCCATCACCCCAGCATTTT.

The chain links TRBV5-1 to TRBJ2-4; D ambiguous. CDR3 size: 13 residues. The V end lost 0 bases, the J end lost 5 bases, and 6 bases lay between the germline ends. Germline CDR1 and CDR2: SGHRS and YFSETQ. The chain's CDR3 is CASSLVPENIQYF. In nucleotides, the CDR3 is TGCGCCAGCAGCTTGGTCCCGGAAAACATTCAGTACTTC.

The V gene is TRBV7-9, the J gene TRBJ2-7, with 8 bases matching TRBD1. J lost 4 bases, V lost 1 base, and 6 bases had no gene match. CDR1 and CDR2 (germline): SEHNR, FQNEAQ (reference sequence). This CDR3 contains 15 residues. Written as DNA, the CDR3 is TGTGCCAGCAGCTTAGGGCAGGGGGCGTTATACGAGCAGTACTTC. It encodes CASSLGQGALYEQYF.

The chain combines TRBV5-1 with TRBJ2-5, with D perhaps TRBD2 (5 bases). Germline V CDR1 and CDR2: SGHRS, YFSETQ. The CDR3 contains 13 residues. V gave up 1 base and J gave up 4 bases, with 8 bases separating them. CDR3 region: CASSLPGRETQYF. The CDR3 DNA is TGCGCCAGCAGCTTGCCGGGGAGAGAGACCCAGTACTTC.

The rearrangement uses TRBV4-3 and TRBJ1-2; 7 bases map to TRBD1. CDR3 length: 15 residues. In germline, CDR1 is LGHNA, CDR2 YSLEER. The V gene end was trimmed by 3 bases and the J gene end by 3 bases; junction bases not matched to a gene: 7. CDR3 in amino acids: CASSQADRAHYGYTF. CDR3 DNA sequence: TGCGCCAGCAGCCAGGCCGACAGGGCCCACTATGGCTACACCTTC.

CDR3 in DNA: TGCGCCAGCAGCCAAAACGCTTTGTGGGGGGGAGAGAACACTGAAGCTTTCTTT. Amino acids: CASSQNALWGGENTEAFF. This chain uses TRBV4-1 with TRBJ1-1, with D possibly matching TRBD1 (5 bases). The ends were cut back, 2 bases at V and 1 base at J, with 20 bases in the middle. The CDR3 sequence is 18 residues long. Germline-derived CDR1 and CDR2 are MGHRA and YSYEKL.

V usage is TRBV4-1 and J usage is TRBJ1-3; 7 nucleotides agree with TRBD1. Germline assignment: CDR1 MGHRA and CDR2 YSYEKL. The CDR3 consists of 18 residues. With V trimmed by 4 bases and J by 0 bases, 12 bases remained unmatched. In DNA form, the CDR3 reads TGCGCCAGCAGCCTCCCCGGGACAGAACTTCACTCTGGAAACACCATATATTTT. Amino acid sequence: CASSLPGTELHSGNTIYF.

The CDR3 DNA is TGCAGCGCCGAAGACAGGCCCCTCAGCTCCTATAATTCACCCCTCCACTTT. As protein: CSAEDRPLSSYNSPLHF. This rearrangement joins TRBV29-1 to TRBJ1-6, with D possibly matching TRBD1 (6 bases). This CDR3 is 17 amino acids long. Trimming removed 7 bases from V and 0 bases from J, with 19 bases in between. The germline V gene has CDR1 SQVTM and CDR2 ANQGSEA.

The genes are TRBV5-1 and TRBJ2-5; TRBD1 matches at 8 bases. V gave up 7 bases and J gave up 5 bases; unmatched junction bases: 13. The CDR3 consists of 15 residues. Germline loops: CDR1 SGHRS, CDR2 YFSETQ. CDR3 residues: CASSPAGGLGETQYF. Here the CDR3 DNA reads TGCGCCAGCTCGCCCGCAGGGGGCCTGGGGGAGACCCAGTACTTC. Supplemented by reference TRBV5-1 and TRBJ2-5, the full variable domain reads KAGVTQTPRYLIKTRGQQVTLSCSPISGHRSVSWYQQTPGQGLQFLFEYFSETQRNKGNFPGRFSGRQFSNSRSEMNVSTLELGDSALYLCASSPAGGLGETQYFGPGTRLLVL.

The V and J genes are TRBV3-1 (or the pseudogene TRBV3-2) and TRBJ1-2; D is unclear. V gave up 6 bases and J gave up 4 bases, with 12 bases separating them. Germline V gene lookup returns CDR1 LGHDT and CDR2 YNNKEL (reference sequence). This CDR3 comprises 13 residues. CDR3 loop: CASSPFNGYGYTF. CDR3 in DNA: TGTGCCAGCAGTCCATTCAACGGCTATGGCTACACCTTC.

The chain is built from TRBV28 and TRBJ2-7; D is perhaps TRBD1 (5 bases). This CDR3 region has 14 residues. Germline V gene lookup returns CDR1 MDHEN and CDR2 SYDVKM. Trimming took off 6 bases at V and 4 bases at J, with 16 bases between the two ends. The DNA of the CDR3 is TGTGCCAGCAGCCCGGTAGGGGCATCGTACGAGCAGTACTTC. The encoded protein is CASSPVGASYEQYF. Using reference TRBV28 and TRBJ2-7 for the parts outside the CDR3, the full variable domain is DVKVTQSSRYLVKRTGEKVFLECVQDMDHENMFWYRQDPGLGLRLIYFSYDVKMKEKGDIPEGYSVSREKKERFSLILESASTNQTSMYLCASSPVGASYEQYFGPGTRLTVT.

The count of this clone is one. CDR3 residues: CASSNVPEGQDAYEQYF. CDR3 nucleotide sequence: TGTGCCAGCAGCAACGTCCCCGAGGGACAGGACGCCTACGAGCAGTACTTC. V is TRBV11-2 and J is TRBJ2-7; 8 bases are a match to TRBD1. The CDR3 length is 17 residues. V dropped 5 bases and J dropped 2; count of bases not matched to a gene: 14. Per the germline V gene, CDR1 is SGHAT and CDR2 is FQNNGV.

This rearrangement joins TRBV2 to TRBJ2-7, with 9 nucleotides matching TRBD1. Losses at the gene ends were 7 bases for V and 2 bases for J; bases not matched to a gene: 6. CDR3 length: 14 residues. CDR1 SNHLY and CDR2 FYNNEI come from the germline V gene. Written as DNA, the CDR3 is TGTGCCAGCACAACACAGGGGGCTGCCTACGAGCAGTACTTC. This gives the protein CASTTQGAAYEQYF.

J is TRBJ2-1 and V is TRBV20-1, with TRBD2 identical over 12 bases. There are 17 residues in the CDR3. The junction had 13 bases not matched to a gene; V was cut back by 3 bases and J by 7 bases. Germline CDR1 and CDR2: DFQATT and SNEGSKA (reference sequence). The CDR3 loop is CSASPLAGGIVENEQFF. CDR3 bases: TGCAGTGCTAGTCCGCTAGCGGGGGGGATCGTAGAGAATGAGCAGTTCTTC.

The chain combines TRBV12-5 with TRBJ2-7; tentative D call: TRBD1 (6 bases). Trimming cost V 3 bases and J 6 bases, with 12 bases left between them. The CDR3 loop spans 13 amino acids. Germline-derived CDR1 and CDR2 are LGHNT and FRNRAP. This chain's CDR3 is CASGLGTGLEQYF. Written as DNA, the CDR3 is TGTGCTAGTGGTTTAGGTACAGGGCTCGAGCAGTACTTC.

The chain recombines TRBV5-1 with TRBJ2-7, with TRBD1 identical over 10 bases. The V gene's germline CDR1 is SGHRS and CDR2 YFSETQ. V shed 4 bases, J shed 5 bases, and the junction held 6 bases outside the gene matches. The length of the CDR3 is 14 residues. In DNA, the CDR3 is TGCGCCAGCAGCAAAACCGGGACAGGGGACGAGCAGTACTTC. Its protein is CASSKTGTGDEQYF.

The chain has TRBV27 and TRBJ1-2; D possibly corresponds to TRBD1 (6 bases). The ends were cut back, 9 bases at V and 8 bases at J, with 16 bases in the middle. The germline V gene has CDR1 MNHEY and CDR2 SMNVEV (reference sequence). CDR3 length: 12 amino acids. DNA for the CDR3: TGTGCCAGTCGACAGGAAAGGGAGGGCTACACCTTC. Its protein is CASRQEREGYTF.

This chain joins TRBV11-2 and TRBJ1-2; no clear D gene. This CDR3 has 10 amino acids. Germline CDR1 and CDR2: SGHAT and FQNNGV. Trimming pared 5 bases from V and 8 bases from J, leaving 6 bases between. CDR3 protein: CASSGGGYTF. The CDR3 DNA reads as TGTGCCAGCAGCGGCGGGGGCTACACCTTC.

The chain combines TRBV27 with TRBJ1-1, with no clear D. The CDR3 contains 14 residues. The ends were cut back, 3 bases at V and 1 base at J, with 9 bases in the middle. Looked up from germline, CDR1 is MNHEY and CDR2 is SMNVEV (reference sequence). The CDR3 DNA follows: TGTGCCAGCAGTTTCGGGTCTTCGAACACTGAAGCTTTCTTT. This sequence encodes CASSFGSSNTEAFF.

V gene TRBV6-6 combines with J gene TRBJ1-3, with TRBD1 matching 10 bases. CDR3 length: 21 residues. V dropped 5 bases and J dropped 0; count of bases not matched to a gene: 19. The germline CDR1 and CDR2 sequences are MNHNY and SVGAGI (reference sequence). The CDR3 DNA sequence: TGTGCCAGCAGTCCATCGCCGGGACAGGGGACTACCTACAACTCTGGAAACACCATATATTTT. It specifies CASSPSPGQGTTYNSGNTIYF.

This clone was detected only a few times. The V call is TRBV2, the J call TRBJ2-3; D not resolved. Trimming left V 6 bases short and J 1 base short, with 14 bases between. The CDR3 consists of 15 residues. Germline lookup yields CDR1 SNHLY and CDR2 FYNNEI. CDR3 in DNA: TGTGCCAGCAGGCCAGTGGCGGTGGGCACAGATACGCAGTATTTT. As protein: CASRPVAVGTDTQYF. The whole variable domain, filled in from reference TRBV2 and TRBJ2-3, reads EPEVTQTPSHQVTQMGQEVILRCVPISNHLYFYWYRQILGQKVEFLVSFYNNEISEKSEIFDDQFSVERPDGSNFTLKIRSTKLEDSAMYFCASRPVAVGTDTQYFGPGTRLTVL.

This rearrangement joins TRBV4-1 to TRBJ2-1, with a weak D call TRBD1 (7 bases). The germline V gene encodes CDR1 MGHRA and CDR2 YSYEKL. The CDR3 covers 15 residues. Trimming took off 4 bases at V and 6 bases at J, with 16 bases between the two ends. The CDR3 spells CASSPRPGGINEQFF. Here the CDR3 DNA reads TGCGCCAGCAGCCCGCGCCCAGGGGGGATCAATGAGCAGTTCTTC.

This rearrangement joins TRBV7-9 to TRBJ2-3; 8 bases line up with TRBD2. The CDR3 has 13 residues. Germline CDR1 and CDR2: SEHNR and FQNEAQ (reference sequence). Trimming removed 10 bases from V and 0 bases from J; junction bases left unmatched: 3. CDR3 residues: CAIGGASTDTQYF. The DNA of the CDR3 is TGTGCCATCGGGGGGGCGAGCACAGATACGCAGTATTTT. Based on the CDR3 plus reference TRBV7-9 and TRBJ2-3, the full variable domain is DTGVSQNPRHKITKRGQNVTFRCDPISEHNRLYWYRQTLGQGPEFLTYFQNEAQLEKSRLLSDRFSAERPKGSFSTLEIQRTEQGDSAMYLCAIGGASTDTQYFGPGTRLTVL.

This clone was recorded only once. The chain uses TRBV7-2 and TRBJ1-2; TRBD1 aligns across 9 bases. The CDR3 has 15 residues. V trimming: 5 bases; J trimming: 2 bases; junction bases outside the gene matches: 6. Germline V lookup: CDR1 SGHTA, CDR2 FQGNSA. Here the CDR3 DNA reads TGTGCCAGCAGCCTCGGGACAGGGCAGAACTATGGCTACACCTTC. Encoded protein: CASSLGTGQNYGYTF.